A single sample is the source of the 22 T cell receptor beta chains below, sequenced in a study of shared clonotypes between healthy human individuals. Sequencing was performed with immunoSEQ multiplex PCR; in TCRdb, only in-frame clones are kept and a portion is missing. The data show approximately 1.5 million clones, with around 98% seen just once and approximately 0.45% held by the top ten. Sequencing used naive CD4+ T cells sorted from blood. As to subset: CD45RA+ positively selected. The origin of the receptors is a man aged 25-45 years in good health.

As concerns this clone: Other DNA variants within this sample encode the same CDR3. CDR3 residues: CASSLATANYGYTF. The CDR3 DNA reads TGCGCCAGCAGCTTGGCTACTGCTAACTATGGCTACACCTTC. The chain employs TRBV5-1 and TRBJ1-2; D is undetermined. This CDR3 has 14 residues. Per the germline V gene, CDR1 is SGHRS and CDR2 is YFSETQ. V was clipped by 0 bases and J by 0 bases, with 6 bases between them.

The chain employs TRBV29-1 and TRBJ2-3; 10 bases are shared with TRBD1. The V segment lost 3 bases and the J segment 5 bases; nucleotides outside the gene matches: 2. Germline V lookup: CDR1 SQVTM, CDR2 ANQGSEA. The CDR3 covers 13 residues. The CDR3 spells CSVEGDRGDTQYF. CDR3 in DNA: TGCAGCGTTGAGGGGGACAGGGGAGATACGCAGTATTTT.

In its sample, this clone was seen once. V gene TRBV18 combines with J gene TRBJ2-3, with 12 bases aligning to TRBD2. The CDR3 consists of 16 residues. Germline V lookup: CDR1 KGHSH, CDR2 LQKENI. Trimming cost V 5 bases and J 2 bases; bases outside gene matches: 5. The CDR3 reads CASSTLAGGYTDTQYF. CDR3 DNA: TGTGCCAGCTCAACCCTAGCGGGAGGGTACACAGATACGCAGTATTTT.

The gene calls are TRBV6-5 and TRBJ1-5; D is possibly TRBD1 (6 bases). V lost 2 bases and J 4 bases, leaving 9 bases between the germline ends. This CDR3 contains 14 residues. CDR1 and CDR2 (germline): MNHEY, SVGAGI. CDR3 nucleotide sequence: TGTGCCAGCAGTTACCGCAGGGGTAATCAGCCCCAGCATTTT. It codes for CASSYRRGNQPQHF.

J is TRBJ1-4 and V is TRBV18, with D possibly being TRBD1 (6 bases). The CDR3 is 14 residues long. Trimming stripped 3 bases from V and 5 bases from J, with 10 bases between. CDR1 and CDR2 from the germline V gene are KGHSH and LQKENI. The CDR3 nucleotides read TGTGCCAGCTCACCTGGCAGGGGAAATGAAAAACTGTTTTTT. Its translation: CASSPGRGNEKLFF.

CDR3 in DNA: TGTGCCAGCAGGGACAGGGGGCTTTCTAACTATGGCTACACCTTC. Protein product: CASRDRGLSNYGYTF. The V and J genes are TRBV27 and TRBJ1-2; 11 bases are shared with TRBD1. The length of the CDR3 is 15 residues. CDR1 is MNHEY and CDR2 is SMNVEV in the germline V gene (reference sequence). The J segment lost 0 bases and the V segment lost 6 bases, leaving 3 bases of the junction unmatched.

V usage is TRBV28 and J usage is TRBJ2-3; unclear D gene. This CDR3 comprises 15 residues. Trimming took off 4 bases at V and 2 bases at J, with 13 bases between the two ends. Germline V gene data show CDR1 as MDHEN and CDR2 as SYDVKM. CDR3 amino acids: CASSSPGGYTDTQYF. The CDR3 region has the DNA TGTGCCAGCAGTTCCCCGGGCGGATACACAGATACGCAGTATTTT.

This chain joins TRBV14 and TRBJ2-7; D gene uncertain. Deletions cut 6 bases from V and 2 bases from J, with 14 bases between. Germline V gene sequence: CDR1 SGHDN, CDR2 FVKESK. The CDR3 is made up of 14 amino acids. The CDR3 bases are TGTGCCAGCAGTATGTTAGGGATCCCCTACGAGCAGTACTTC. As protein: CASSMLGIPYEQYF.

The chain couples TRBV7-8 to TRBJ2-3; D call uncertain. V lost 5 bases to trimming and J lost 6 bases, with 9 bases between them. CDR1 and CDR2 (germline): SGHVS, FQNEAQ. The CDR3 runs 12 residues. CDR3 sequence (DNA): TGTGCCAGCAGCGCCATAGTGGATACGCAGTATTTT. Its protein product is CASSAIVDTQYF. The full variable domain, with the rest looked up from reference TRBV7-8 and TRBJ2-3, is GAGVSQSPRYKVAKRGQDVALRCDPISGHVSLFWYQQALGQGPEFLTYFQNEAQLDKSGLPSDRFFAERPEGSVSTLKIQRTQQEDSAVYLCASSAIVDTQYFGPGTRLTVL.

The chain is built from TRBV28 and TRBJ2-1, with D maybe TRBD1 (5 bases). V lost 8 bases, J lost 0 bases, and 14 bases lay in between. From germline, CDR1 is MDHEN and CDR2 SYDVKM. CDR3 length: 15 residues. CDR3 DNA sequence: TGTGCCAGCCTGCAAGGGGTAGGCTCCTACAATGAGCAGTTCTTC. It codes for CASLQGVGSYNEQFF. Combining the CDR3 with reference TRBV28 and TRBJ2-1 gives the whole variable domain DVKVTQSSRYLVKRTGEKVFLECVQDMDHENMFWYRQDPGLGLRLIYFSYDVKMKEKGDIPEGYSVSREKKERFSLILESASTNQTSMYLCASLQGVGSYNEQFFGPGTRLTVL.

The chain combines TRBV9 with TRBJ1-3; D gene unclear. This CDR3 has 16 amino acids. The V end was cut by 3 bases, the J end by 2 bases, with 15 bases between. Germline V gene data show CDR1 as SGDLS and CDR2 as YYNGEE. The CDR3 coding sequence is TGTGCCAGCAGCGAAGGTGGACGCAGGACTGGAAACACCATATATTTT. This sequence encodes CASSEGGRRTGNTIYF.

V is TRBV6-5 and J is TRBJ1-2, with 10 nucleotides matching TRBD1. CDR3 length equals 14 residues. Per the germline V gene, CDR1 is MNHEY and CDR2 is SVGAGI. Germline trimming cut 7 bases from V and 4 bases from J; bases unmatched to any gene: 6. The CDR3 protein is CASIGTGELYGYTF. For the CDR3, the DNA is TGTGCCAGCATCGGGACAGGGGAGCTCTATGGCTACACCTTC.

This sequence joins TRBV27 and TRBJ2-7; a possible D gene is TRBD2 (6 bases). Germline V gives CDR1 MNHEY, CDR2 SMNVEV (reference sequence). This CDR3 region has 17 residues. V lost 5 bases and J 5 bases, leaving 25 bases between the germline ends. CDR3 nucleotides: TGTGCCAGCAGTGGGCGGGGTACAGGTCTTGCATCCCACGAGCAGTACTTC. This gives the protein CASSGRGTGLASHEQYF.

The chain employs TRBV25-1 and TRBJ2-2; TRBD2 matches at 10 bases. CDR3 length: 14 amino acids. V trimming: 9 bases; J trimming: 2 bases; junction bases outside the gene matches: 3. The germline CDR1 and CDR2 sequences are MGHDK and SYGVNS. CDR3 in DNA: TGTGCCAGTCTAGCGGGGGCCAACACCGGGGAGCTGTTTTTT. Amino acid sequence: CASLAGANTGELFF.

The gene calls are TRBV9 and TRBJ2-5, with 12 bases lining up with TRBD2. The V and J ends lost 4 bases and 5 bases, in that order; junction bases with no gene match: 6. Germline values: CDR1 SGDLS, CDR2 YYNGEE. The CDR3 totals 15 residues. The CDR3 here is CASSPGLAGMETQYF. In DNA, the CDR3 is TGTGCCAGCAGCCCTGGACTAGCGGGAATGGAGACCCAGTACTTC.

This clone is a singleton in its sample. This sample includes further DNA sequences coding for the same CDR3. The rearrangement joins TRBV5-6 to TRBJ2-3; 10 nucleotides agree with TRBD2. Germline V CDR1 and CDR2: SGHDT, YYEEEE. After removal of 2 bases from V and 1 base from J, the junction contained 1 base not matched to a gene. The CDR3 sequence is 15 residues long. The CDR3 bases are TGTGCCAGCAGCTTAGGACTAGCGGGCACAGATACGCAGTATTTT. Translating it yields CASSLGLAGTDTQYF.

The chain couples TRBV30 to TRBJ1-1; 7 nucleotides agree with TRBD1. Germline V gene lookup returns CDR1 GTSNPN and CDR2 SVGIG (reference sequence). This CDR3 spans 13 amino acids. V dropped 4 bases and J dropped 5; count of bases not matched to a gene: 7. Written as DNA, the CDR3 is TGTGCCTGGAAGACCGGGACAGTTACTGAAGCTTTCTTT. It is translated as CAWKTGTVTEAFF.

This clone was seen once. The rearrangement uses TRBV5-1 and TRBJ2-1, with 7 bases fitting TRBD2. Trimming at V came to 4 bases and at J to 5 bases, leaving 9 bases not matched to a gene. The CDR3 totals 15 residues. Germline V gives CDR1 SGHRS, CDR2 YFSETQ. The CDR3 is CASSRGTTLNNEQFF. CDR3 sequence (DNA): TGCGCCAGCAGCCGGGGGACTACCCTTAACAATGAGCAGTTCTTC.

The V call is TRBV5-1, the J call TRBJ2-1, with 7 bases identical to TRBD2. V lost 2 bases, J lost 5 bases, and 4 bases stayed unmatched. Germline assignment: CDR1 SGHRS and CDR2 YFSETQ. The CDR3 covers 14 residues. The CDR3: CASSFRRGNNEQFF. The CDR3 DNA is TGCGCCAGCAGCTTCCGGCGGGGGAACAATGAGCAGTTCTTC.

CDR3 protein: CATSRRTADEQYF. DNA of the CDR3: TGTGCCACCAGCAGACGAACGGCGGACGAGCAGTACTTC. The chain recombines TRBV15 with TRBJ2-7, with D hard to call. The V gene's germline CDR1 is LNHNV and CDR2 YYDKDF (reference sequence). The V end lost 2 bases, the J end lost 5 bases, and 10 bases lay between the germline ends. This CDR3 has 13 residues.

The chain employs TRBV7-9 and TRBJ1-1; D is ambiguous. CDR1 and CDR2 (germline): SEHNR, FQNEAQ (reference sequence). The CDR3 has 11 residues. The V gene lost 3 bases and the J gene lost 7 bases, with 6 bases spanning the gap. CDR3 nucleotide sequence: TGTGCCAGCAGCTTTAATAATGAAGCTTTCTTT. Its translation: CASSFNNEAFF. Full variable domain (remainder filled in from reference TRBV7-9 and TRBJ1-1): DTGVSQNPRHKITKRGQNVTFRCDPISEHNRLYWYRQTLGQGPEFLTYFQNEAQLEKSRLLSDRFSAERPKGSFSTLEIQRTEQGDSAMYLCASSFNNEAFFGQGTRLTVV.

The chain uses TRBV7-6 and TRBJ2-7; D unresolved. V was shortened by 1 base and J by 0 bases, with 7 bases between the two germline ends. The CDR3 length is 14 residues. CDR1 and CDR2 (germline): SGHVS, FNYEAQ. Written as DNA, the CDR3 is TGTGCCAGCAGCTTAGGGTTAAGCTCCTACGAGCAGTACTTC. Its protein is CASSLGLSSYEQYF.